The rows below give T cell receptor beta chains drawn from one sample of a study of blood T cell repertoires in COVID-19. Measured with immunoSEQ multiplex PCR; TCRdb has only the in-frame clones, and not every one. This sample carries roughly 190,000 clones, approximately 81% of them seen once, and the ten largest clones take about 14%. What was sequenced was peripheral blood. The origin of the receptors is a woman in her seventies with COVID-19, enrolled during active disease. Both conserved end residues are part of each CDR3. For some rows the clone size is stated as once, few or many, or as a class when expanded; others skip it.

v_gene: TRBV27; j_gene: TRBJ2-3; abundance: -; CDR3aa: CASKRTGGQADTQYF
v_gene: TRBV20-1; j_gene: TRBJ2-3; abundance: -; CDR3aa: CSASPGLAGGADTQYF
v_gene: TRBV9; j_gene: TRBJ2-2; abundance: -; CDR3aa: CASSVQSGNTGELFF
v_gene: TRBV27; j_gene: TRBJ2-3; abundance: once; CDR3aa: CASSPRAGGTSTDTQYF
v_gene: TRBV3-1/TRBV3-2; j_gene: TRBJ1-1; abundance: -; CDR3aa: CASSQNFQEAFF
v_gene: TRBV9; j_gene: TRBJ1-2; abundance: -; CDR3aa: CASSLGGEGLNYGYTF
v_gene: TRBV14; j_gene: TRBJ1-3; abundance: -; CDR3aa: CASSQRPSGNTIYF
v_gene: TRBV4-1; j_gene: TRBJ1-1; abundance: -; CDR3aa: CASSQGQGSTEAFF
v_gene: TRBV20-1; j_gene: TRBJ1-1; abundance: few; CDR3aa: CSAPGTAEAFF
v_gene: TRBV10-3; j_gene: TRBJ2-3; abundance: -; CDR3aa: CAISESRLAGVTDTQYF
v_gene: TRBV6-6; j_gene: TRBJ1-1; abundance: -; CDR3aa: CASSPGGGSEAFF
v_gene: TRBV28; j_gene: TRBJ1-2; abundance: -; CDR3aa: CASSLGLYGYTF
v_gene: TRBV19; j_gene: TRBJ1-3; abundance: -; CDR3aa: CASEIRGYSGNTIYF
v_gene: TRBV18; j_gene: TRBJ1-1; abundance: -; CDR3aa: CASSRPDRVTEAFF
v_gene: TRBV28; j_gene: TRBJ1-1; abundance: -; CDR3aa: CASSLYQANTEAFF
v_gene: TRBV29-1; j_gene: TRBJ1-2; abundance: few; CDR3aa: CSVEGEYTNYGYTF
v_gene: TRBV6-5; j_gene: TRBJ2-7; abundance: -; CDR3aa: CASRGDRGGYEQYF
v_gene: TRBV7-8; j_gene: TRBJ2-3; abundance: -; CDR3aa: CASGMGLAGSHTQYF
v_gene: TRBV6-4; j_gene: TRBJ2-3; abundance: -; CDR3aa: CASSDSRLNTQYF
v_gene: TRBV2; j_gene: TRBJ1-1; abundance: -; CDR3aa: CASSFQGLTEAFF
v_gene: TRBV19; j_gene: TRBJ2-1; abundance: -; CDR3aa: CASSKGQSYNEQFF
v_gene: TRBV6-6; j_gene: TRBJ1-6; abundance: -; CDR3aa: CASSYSVRGSPLHF